This TCR beta chain was observed in a study of cytomegalovirus exposure and HLA in healthy donors. General observations from the study: Reports indicate that TCR beta sequences accurately predicted the HLA-A and HLA-B alleles of most subjects. Highly shared variants forming one cluster were likely a sequencing artifact.

PCR employed 60 Vbeta and 13 Jbeta primers. Only in-frame clones appear in the TCRdb table, and some are missing; sequencing was by immunoSEQ multiplex PCR. The repertoire holds 200,000 or so clones, roughly four fifths seen once, with 0.098% in the top ten. Note on this clone: Antigen: not known.

This CDR3 is built from 14 residues. V lost 0 bases, J lost 4 bases, and 9 bases lay in between. Germline CDR1 reads SGHRS; CDR2 reads YFSETQ. The sequence derives from a boy between 2 and 10 years old in good health and CMV-seronegative. Sequenced material: PBMCs. This rearrangement joins TRBV5-1 to TRBJ2-3; unclear D gene. CDR3 sequence: CASSLGTTADTQYF. CDR3 DNA: TGCGCCAGCAGCTTGGGAACTACCGCAGATACGCAGTATTTT.